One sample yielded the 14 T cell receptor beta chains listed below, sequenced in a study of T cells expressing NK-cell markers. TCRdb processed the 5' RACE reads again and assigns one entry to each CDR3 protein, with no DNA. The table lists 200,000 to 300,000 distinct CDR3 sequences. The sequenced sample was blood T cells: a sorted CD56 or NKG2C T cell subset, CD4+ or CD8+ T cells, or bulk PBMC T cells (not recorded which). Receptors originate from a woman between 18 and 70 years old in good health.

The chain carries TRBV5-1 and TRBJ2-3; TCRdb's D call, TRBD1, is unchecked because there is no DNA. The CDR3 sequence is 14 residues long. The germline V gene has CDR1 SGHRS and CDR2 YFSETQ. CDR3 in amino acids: CASSLSGGGDTQYF.

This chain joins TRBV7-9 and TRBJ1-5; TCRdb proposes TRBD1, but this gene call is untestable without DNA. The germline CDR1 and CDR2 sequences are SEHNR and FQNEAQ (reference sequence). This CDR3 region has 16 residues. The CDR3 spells CASSPYLDRENQPQHF.

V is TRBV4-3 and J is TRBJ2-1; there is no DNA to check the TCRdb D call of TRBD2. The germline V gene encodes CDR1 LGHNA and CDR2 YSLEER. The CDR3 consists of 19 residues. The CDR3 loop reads CASSQPTSGGSSSYNEQFF.

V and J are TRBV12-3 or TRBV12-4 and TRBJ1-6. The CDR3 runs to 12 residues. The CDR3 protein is CASSLDVSPLHF.

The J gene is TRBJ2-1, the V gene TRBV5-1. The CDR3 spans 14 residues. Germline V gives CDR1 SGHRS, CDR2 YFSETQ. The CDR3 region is CASSVDINYNEQFF.

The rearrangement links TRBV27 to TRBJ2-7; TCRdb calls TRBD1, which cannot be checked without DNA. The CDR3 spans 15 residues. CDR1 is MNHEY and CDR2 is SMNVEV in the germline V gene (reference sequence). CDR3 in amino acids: CASSSPGQTAYEQYF.

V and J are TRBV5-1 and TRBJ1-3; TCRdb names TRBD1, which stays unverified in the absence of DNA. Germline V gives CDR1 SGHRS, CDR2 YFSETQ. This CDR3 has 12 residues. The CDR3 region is CASSLQGVRIYF.

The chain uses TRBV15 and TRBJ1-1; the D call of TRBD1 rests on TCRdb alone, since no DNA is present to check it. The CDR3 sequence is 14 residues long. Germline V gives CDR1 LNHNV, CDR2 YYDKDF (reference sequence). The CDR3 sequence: CATSRDRGVTEAFF.

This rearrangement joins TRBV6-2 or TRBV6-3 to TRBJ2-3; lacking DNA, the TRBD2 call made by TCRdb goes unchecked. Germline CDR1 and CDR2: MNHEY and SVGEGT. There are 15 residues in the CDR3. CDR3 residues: CASSSSGGSTDTQYF.

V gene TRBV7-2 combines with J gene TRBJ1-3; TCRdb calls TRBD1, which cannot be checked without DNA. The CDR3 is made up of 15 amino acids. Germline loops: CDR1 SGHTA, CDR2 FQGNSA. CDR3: CASLWGQGFVNTIYF.

This CDR3 reads CASSSGVGYGYTF. V is TRBV12-3 or TRBV12-4 and J is TRBJ1-2. The CDR3 loop spans 13 amino acids.

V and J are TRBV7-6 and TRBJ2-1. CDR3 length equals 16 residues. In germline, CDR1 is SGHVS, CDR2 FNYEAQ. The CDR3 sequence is CASSLGRKSSYNEQFF.

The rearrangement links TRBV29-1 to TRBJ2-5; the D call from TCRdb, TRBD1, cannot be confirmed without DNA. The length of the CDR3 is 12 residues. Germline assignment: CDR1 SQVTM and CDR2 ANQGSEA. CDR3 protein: CSTMTGDETQYF.

The CDR3 region is CASSHSPTSGDSTDTQYF. The chain employs TRBV3-1 and TRBJ2-3; no DNA is available, so the TRBD2 call from TCRdb remains unchecked. CDR1 is LGHDT, CDR2 YNNKEL, per germline (reference sequence). The length of the CDR3 is 18 residues.